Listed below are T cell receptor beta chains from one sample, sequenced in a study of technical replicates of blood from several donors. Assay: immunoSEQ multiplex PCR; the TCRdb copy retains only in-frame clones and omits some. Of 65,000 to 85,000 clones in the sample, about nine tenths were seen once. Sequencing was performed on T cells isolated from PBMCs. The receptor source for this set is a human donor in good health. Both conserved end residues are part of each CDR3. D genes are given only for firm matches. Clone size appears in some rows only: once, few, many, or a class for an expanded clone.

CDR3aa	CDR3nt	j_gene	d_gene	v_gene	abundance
CASSQDKVPRQGQFF	TGCGCCAGCAGCCAAGATAAGGTGCCGAGGCAGGGGCAGTTCTTC	TRBJ2-1	.	TRBV4-3	.
CASSAYTGGLLTDTQYF	TGTGCCAGCAGCGCATATACAGGGGGACTACTCACAGATACGCAGTATTTT	TRBJ2-3	.	TRBV9	once
CASSSWDYPPYNEQFF	TGTGCCAGCAGCAGTTGGGACTATCCCCCATACAATGAGCAGTTCTTC	TRBJ2-1	TRBD2	TRBV9	.
CASSSTRGAKPLF	TGTGCCAGCAGCTCAACCCGCGGAGCTAAACCTCTTTTT	TRBJ2-3	.	TRBV7-2	.
CASSLESSYEQYF	TGTGCCAGCAGTTTAGAGAGCTCATACGAGCAGTACTTC	TRBJ2-7	.	TRBV27	.
CASSGTGSLTGNTIYF	TGTGCCAGCAGCGGGACAGGGAGTCTAACTGGAAACACCATATATTTT	TRBJ1-3	TRBD1	TRBV9	.
CASSEREVFTIYF	TGTGCCAGCAGTGAACGGGAGGTCTTCACCATATATTTT	TRBJ1-3	.	TRBV2	.
CASSILAGESSGELFF	TGTGCCAGTAGTATCCTAGCGGGAGAATCCTCCGGGGAGCTGTTTTTT	TRBJ2-2	TRBD2	TRBV19	.
CASGGAGDYEQYF	TGCGCCAGCGGCGGGGCCGGGGATTACGAGCAGTACTTC	TRBJ2-7	.	TRBV4-1	.
CASSSRLAVTDTQYF	TGCGCCAGCAGCTCAAGACTAGCGGTCACAGATACGCAGTATTTT	TRBJ2-3	TRBD2	TRBV4-1	.
CAARRLGSYTF	TGTGCCGCTAGGAGGCTTGGGAGCTACACCTTC	TRBJ1-2	.	TRBV7-9	.
CASSQGTPGNYEQYF	TGCGCCAGCAGCCAAGGGACTCCGGGGAACTACGAGCAGTACTTC	TRBJ2-7	.	TRBV4-3	.
CASSQAGPSREAFF	TGCGCCAGCAGCCAAGCTGGGCCCTCCAGAGAAGCTTTCTTT	TRBJ1-1	.	TRBV4-1	.
CASSTGGEGYTF	TGTGCCAGTAGCACAGGGGGCGAAGGCTACACCTTC	TRBJ1-2	TRBD1	TRBV28	.
CASSLGSGRISYNEQFF	TGTGCCAGCAGCTTAGGGAGCGGGAGAATTTCCTACAATGAGCAGTTCTTC	TRBJ2-1	TRBD2	TRBV5-4	.
CAWSPGLSTDTQYF	TGTGCCTGGAGCCCGGGACTAAGCACAGATACGCAGTATTTT	TRBJ2-3	TRBD2	TRBV30	once